The 9 T cell receptor beta chains given below trace back to one sample, sequenced in a study of spatial heterogeneity in lung cancer. Each CDR3 protein gets one entry after TCRdb re-called the 5' RACE reads with MiXCR. Altogether 25,000 or so distinct CDR3 sequences are present, roughly 4.8% being singletons, with the ten largest covering about 5%. As to time point: sample taken at primary tumor resection. Extraction of whole RNA from tumor, nontumor lung or frozen PBMC preceded unsorted sequencing. The sample in question was PBMCs, obtained at surgery. All receptors derive from a male donor with early-stage non-small cell lung cancer.

This clonotype occurred many times. The chain links TRBV27 to TRBJ2-3; TRBD2 agrees at 8 bases. V shed 1 base and J 3 bases; nucleotides not matched to a gene: 6. The V gene's germline CDR1 is MNHEY and CDR2 SMNVEV (reference sequence). The CDR3 loop spans 16 amino acids. CDR3 loop: CASSLLSGRQTDTQYF. The CDR3 bases are TGTGCCAGCAGTTTATTGAGCGGGAGACAGACAGATACGCAGTATTTT.

Of note for this clonotype: This may arise from a read error, as a much more abundant clone is one base away. This chain joins TRBV7-2 and TRBJ1-2; possible D gene TRBD1, 6 bases. In germline, CDR1 is SGHTA, CDR2 FQGNSA. CDR3 length equals 13 residues. The CDR3 is CASSQGPNYGHTF. CDR3 nucleotides: TGTGCCAGCAGCCAGGGGCCGAACTATGGCCACACCTTC.

In this sample, this clonotype turned up many times. A much larger clone differs by one base, so this may be a read error. The chain joins TRBV7-2 to TRBJ1-2, with TRBD1 as a possible D gene (5 bases). From germline, CDR1 is SGHTA and CDR2 FQGNSA. This CDR3 has 16 amino acids. The V end was cut by 3 bases, the J end by 4 bases, with 18 bases between. The CDR3 nucleotides read TGTGCCAGCAGCTTTGGTGACATGGGGCGAGTCTATGGCTACACCTTC. It yields the protein CASSFGDMGRVYGYTF.

The V and J genes are TRBV7-9 and TRBJ2-5; TRBD2 agrees at 8 bases. This CDR3 region has 15 residues. V lost 6 bases and J lost 4; bases outside the gene matches: 10. Per germline, CDR1 SEHNR and CDR2 FQNEAQ (reference sequence). The CDR3 here is CASRPAGAGSETQYF. Here the CDR3 DNA reads TGTGCCAGCAGACCAGCGGGGGCAGGGTCAGAGACCCAGTACTTC.

The J gene is TRBJ1-5, the V gene TRBV4-1, with D unresolved. This CDR3 comprises 15 residues. Germline CDR1 and CDR2: MGHRA and YSYEKL. The V end was cut by 0 bases, the J end by 3 bases, with 9 bases between. The CDR3 DNA sequence: TGCGCCAGCAGCCAAGAAGGGAGGGACAATCAGCCCCAGCATTTT. It is translated as CASSQEGRDNQPQHF.

Ten or more counts support this clonotype. The V call is TRBV6-2 or TRBV6-3, the J call TRBJ2-7; the D gene is possibly TRBD2 (5 bases). V was pared by 6 bases and J by 7 bases, with 13 bases between. CDR1 and CDR2 (germline): MNHEY, SVGEGT. This CDR3 is built from 12 residues. DNA of the CDR3: TGTGCCAGCAGCCAACTAGGGTGGGAGCAGTACTTC. This translates into CASSQLGWEQYF.

This clonotype was counted ten times or more. This chain connects TRBV3-1 to TRBJ2-2, with 9 bases that match TRBD2. The CDR3 is made up of 20 amino acids. J gave up 2 bases and V 2 bases, and 15 bases lay outside the gene matches. Germline V lookup: CDR1 LGHDT, CDR2 YNNKEL (reference sequence). The CDR3 sequence: CASSQSLGGGGAQNTGELFF. CDR3 coding DNA: TGTGCCAGCAGCCAAAGTCTCGGAGGCGGGGGGGCACAAAACACCGGGGAGCTGTTTTTT.

This clonotype was seen many times. The J gene is TRBJ1-2, the V gene TRBV12-3 or TRBV12-4; 7 bases are shared with TRBD1. Trimming at V came to 6 bases and at J to 4 bases, leaving 11 bases not matched to a gene. The CDR3 sequence is 15 residues long. This CDR3 reads CASRDNTGARYGYTF. CDR3 nucleotide sequence: TGTGCCAGCAGGGATAACACAGGGGCTCGCTATGGCTACACCTTC.

This clonotype was seen repeatedly, ten times or more. V usage is TRBV7-8 and J usage is TRBJ2-7, with D tentatively TRBD2 (6 bases). This CDR3 is 14 amino acids long. Germline CDR1 and CDR2: SGHVS and FQNEAQ. The ends were cut back, 1 base at V and 4 bases at J, with 11 bases in the middle. The DNA for the CDR3 is TGTGCCAGCAGCTTAGACGGGACTTTTTACGAGCAGTACTTC. Its translation: CASSLDGTFYEQYF.